Below are 25 T cell receptor beta chains sequenced from a single sample in a study of blood T cell repertoires in COVID-19. Some clones are missing from TCRdb's copy, which holds only in-frame ones; the method was immunoSEQ multiplex PCR. The table has some 370,000 clones, around 87% seen once. Sequenced material: peripheral blood. Every receptor here comes from a woman aged 25 to 39 with COVID-19, enrolled during active disease.

This clone was seen once. This sequence joins TRBV27 and TRBJ2-1, with 8 nucleotides matching TRBD2. After removal of 5 bases from V and 7 bases from J, the junction contained 10 bases not matched to a gene. CDR1 and CDR2 (germline): MNHEY, SMNVEV (reference sequence). This CDR3 comprises 15 residues. The CDR3 DNA reads TGTGCCAGCAGTAAACCGGGACTAGACCGTAATGAGCAGTTCTTC. This codes for CASSKPGLDRNEQFF.

The chain links TRBV28 to TRBJ2-5; weak D call: TRBD2 (6 bases). CDR1 is MDHEN, CDR2 SYDVKM, per germline. The CDR3 has 14 amino acids. V shed 0 bases and J shed 4 bases, with 9 bases lying between them. CDR3 sequence reads: CASSLWEGLETQYF. CDR3 nucleotide sequence: TGTGCCAGCAGTTTATGGGAGGGTCTAGAGACCCAGTACTTC.

The V and J genes are TRBV11-3 and TRBJ2-1; tentatively, D is TRBD2 (7 bases). The germline V and J ends were trimmed by 6 bases and 4 bases, with 13 bases remaining between them. Per the germline V gene, CDR1 is SGHNT and CDR2 is YENEEA. The CDR3 is 14 residues long. The CDR3 is CASSRGGAYNEQFF. The DNA of the CDR3 is TGTGCCAGCAGTAGGGGGGGAGCGTACAATGAGCAGTTCTTC.

V usage is TRBV19 and J usage is TRBJ1-5; D gene unclear. V lost 3 bases and J 7 bases, leaving 13 bases between the germline ends. CDR3 length: 14 residues. Germline lookup yields CDR1 LNHDA and CDR2 SQIVND (reference sequence). CDR3 bases: TGTGCCAGTAGTATCAAACCGGCAGGCCAGCCCCAGCATTTT. Residues: CASSIKPAGQPQHF.

This clone was detected only a few times. CDR3 region: CASSVVSGRYNEQFF. DNA for the CDR3: TGTGCCAGCAGCGTAGTAAGCGGGAGGTACAATGAGCAGTTCTTC. The V call is TRBV9, the J call TRBJ2-1; TRBD2 agrees at 9 bases. Germline-derived CDR1 and CDR2 are SGDLS and YYNGEE. The ends lost 0 bases at V and 4 bases at J; junction bases unmatched: 2. This CDR3 region has 15 residues.

V and J are TRBV2 and TRBJ2-5, with D possibly TRBD2 on 6 matching bases. Germline CDR1 SNHLY, CDR2 FYNNEI. This CDR3 contains 14 residues. With 7 bases removed from V and 5 bases from J, the gap between germline ends came to 17 bases. CDR3 sequence reads: CASIRPGRWETQYF. DNA for the CDR3: TGTGCCAGCATAAGACCGGGGAGGTGGGAGACCCAGTACTTC.

This clone was seen just once. The J gene is TRBJ2-7, the V gene TRBV4-3; 13 positions agree with TRBD2. V shed 4 bases, J shed 5 bases, and the junction held 5 bases outside the gene matches. Germline CDR1 LGHNA, CDR2 YSLEER. CDR3 length: 15 residues. CDR3 nucleotides: TGCGCCAGCAGCCCCAGGACTAGCGGGAGTGACGAGCAGTACTTC. Amino acid sequence: CASSPRTSGSDEQYF.

The rearrangement links TRBV5-1 to TRBJ2-3, with TRBD2 identical over 12 bases. V was clipped by 5 bases and J by 2 bases; unmatched bases: 3. The CDR3 loop spans 15 amino acids. Germline assignment: CDR1 SGHRS and CDR2 YFSETQ. In DNA form, the CDR3 reads TGCGCCAGCAGACGACTAGCGGGAGTCACAGATACGCAGTATTTT. Translation: CASRRLAGVTDTQYF.

This rearrangement joins TRBV19 to TRBJ2-7; 9 bases are shared with TRBD1. CDR1 LNHDA and CDR2 SQIVND come from the germline V gene (reference sequence). This CDR3 is 15 amino acids long. J lost 4 bases, V lost 5 bases, and 9 bases had no gene match. CDR3 DNA: TGTGCCAGTAGTGAGGACAGGGGCGGTATATACGAGCAGTACTTC. Protein product: CASSEDRGGIYEQYF.

The rearrangement joins TRBV19 to TRBJ2-7; perhaps TRBD1 as D (7 bases). The CDR3 spans 14 residues. V gave up 8 bases and J gave up 2 bases, with 16 bases separating them. The V gene's germline CDR1 is LNHDA and CDR2 SQIVND (reference sequence). The CDR3 DNA sequence: TGTGCCAGTCAGCGACAGGGAGGCACCTACGAGCAGTACTTC. Protein: CASQRQGGTYEQYF.

This chain joins TRBV6-2 or TRBV6-3 and TRBJ2-2; perhaps TRBD1 as D (6 bases). There are 13 residues in the CDR3. Trimming removed 5 bases at V and 5 bases at J, with 9 bases between. The V gene's germline CDR1 is MNHEY and CDR2 SVGEGT. CDR3 residues: CASSPRGTGELFF. The CDR3 nucleotides are TGTGCCAGCAGTCCAAGGGGGACCGGGGAGCTGTTTTTT.

The chain carries TRBV6-5 and TRBJ2-7, with a tentative D call TRBD1 (5 bases). The CDR3 has 15 amino acids. Germline CDR1 MNHEY, CDR2 SVGAGI. Trimming stripped 3 bases from V and 2 bases from J, with 14 bases between. The DNA for the CDR3 is TGTGCCAGCAGTTATTCTAGGGGTTTTGCCTACGAGCAGTACTTC. Translation gives CASSYSRGFAYEQYF.

This clone was seen a few times. The chain couples TRBV14 to TRBJ2-7; 7 bases match TRBD2. CDR1 SGHDN and CDR2 FVKESK come from the germline V gene. J lost 3 bases, V lost 5 bases, and 4 bases had no gene match. This CDR3 spans 13 amino acids. CDR3 DNA: TGTGCCAGCAGCATTGCTAGCGGCTACGAGCAGTACTTC. This gives the protein CASSIASGYEQYF.

The V and J genes are TRBV7-2 and TRBJ2-3, with D possibly TRBD2 on 6 matching bases. The germline V gene has CDR1 SGHTA and CDR2 FQGNSA. CDR3 length: 13 amino acids. DNA for the CDR3: TGTGCTTGCGGGGAGTCCAGCACAGATACGCAGTATTTT. Residues: CACGESSTDTQYF. The full variable domain, with the rest looked up from reference TRBV7-2 and TRBJ2-3, is GAGVSQSPSNKVTEKGKDVELRCDPISGHTALYWYRQSLGQGLEFLIYFQGNSAPDKSGLPSDRFSAERTGGSVSTLTIQRTQQEDSAVYLCACGESSTDTQYFGPGTRLTVL.

The chain employs TRBV5-5 and TRBJ2-1; weak D call: TRBD1 (6 bases). Germline CDR1 SGHKS, CDR2 YYEKEE (reference sequence). Trimming removed 6 bases from V and 2 bases from J, with 21 bases in between. This CDR3 has 17 residues. The CDR3 DNA is TGTGCCAGCACCCCCACCCAGGGGAGTGAGGCCTACAATGAGCAGTTCTTC. Its protein product is CASTPTQGSEAYNEQFF.

The chain couples TRBV19 to TRBJ2-6, with 9 bases fitting TRBD1. The CDR3 spans 17 residues. With 5 bases clipped from V and 4 bases from J, the junction kept 9 bases outside the gene matches. The germline gives CDR1 LNHDA, CDR2 SQIVND (reference sequence). CDR3 loop: CASSPRDRVSGANVLTF. The CDR3 nucleotides are TGTGCCAGTAGTCCCCGGGACAGGGTCTCCGGGGCCAACGTCCTGACTTTC.

The V and J genes are TRBV7-2 and TRBJ2-7, with unresolved D. The CDR3 runs 12 residues. Germline CDR1 reads SGHTA; CDR2 reads FQGNSA. V was clipped by 8 bases and J by 0 bases, with 8 bases between them. The CDR3 DNA reads TGTGCCAGCGGCCGCCCCTCCTACGAGCAGTACTTC. This codes for CASGRPSYEQYF.

This clone was found once. The rearrangement uses TRBV11-2 and TRBJ1-4, with D perhaps matching TRBD1 (5 bases). Trimming shortened V by 7 bases and J by 7 bases, and 13 bases separated the two germline ends. Germline V gene data show CDR1 as SGHAT and CDR2 as FQNNGV. CDR3 length: 13 residues. The CDR3 loop is CASTGDVTEKLFF. The CDR3 DNA is TGTGCCAGCACGGGGGACGTTACTGAAAAACTGTTTTTT. Looking up the rest from reference TRBV11-2 and TRBJ1-4 gives the full variable domain: EAGVAQSPRYKIIEKRQSVAFWCNPISGHATLYWYQQILGQGPKLLIQFQNNGVVDDSQLPKDRFSAERLKGVDSTLKIQPAKLEDSAVYLCASTGDVTEKLFFGSGTQLSVL.

V is TRBV7-9 and J is TRBJ1-2; no firm D call. This CDR3 has 12 residues. Trimming took off 2 bases at V and 8 bases at J, with 9 bases between the two ends. The germline gives CDR1 SEHNR, CDR2 FQNEAQ (reference sequence). The CDR3 DNA sequence: TGTGCCAGCAGCTTAACTGAAGAAGGCTACACCTTC. Amino acids: CASSLTEEGYTF.

The rearrangement links TRBV7-2 to TRBJ2-1, with 12 positions matching TRBD2. V lost 4 bases, J lost 10 bases, and 20 bases stayed unmatched. Germline-derived CDR1 and CDR2 are SGHTA and FQGNSA. This CDR3 spans 19 amino acids. The CDR3 nucleotides are TGTGCCAGCAGCTCAATGGGACTAGCGGGTTCCCTTTTGGGGGGGGAGCAGTTCTTC. Its translation is CASSSMGLAGSLLGGEQFF.

The V call is TRBV10-3, the J call TRBJ2-5; D not resolved. V dropped 8 bases and J dropped 2 bases, with 6 bases sitting between them. Germline CDR1 ENHRY, CDR2 SYGVKD. The length of the CDR3 is 11 residues. CDR3 in amino acids: CAIANQETQYF. The CDR3 DNA is TGTGCCATCGCGAATCAAGAGACCCAGTACTTC.

This clone was seen only once. In DNA form, the CDR3 reads TGTGCCAGCAGTCCAACCCCACTAGAGCAGTACTTC. As protein: CASSPTPLEQYF. The J gene is TRBJ2-7, the V gene TRBV12-3 or TRBV12-4, with D uncertain. This CDR3 region has 12 residues. Trimming took off 5 bases at V and 7 bases at J, with 12 bases between the two ends.

The chain couples TRBV11-3 to TRBJ2-1; the D is unclear. The germline V gene has CDR1 SGHNT and CDR2 YENEEA. V was pared by 7 bases and J by 0 bases, with 10 bases between. The CDR3 extends over 14 amino acids. The DNA for the CDR3 is TGTGCCAGCAAGCCGGAGCCCTCCTACAATGAGCAGTTCTTC. Residues: CASKPEPSYNEQFF.

This clone is a singleton in its sample. The chain combines TRBV7-2 with TRBJ2-7; D gene uncertain. Germline V gene data show CDR1 as SGHTA and CDR2 as FQGNSA. The V and J ends lost 7 bases and 0 bases respectively, with 10 bases between them. This CDR3 has 13 residues. CDR3: CASTLPSSYEQYF. In nucleotides, the CDR3 is TGTGCCAGCACCCTTCCGAGCTCCTACGAGCAGTACTTC. The full variable domain, rest sourced from reference TRBV7-2 and TRBJ2-7, is GAGVSQSPSNKVTEKGKDVELRCDPISGHTALYWYRQSLGQGLEFLIYFQGNSAPDKSGLPSDRFSAERTGGSVSTLTIQRTQQEDSAVYLCASTLPSSYEQYFGPGTRLTVT.

V usage is TRBV6-6 and J usage is TRBJ2-3; D perhaps matches TRBD2 (5 bases). The CDR3 contains 13 residues. Deletions cut 6 bases from V and 1 base from J, with 8 bases between. The germline V gene has CDR1 MNHNY and CDR2 SVGAGI (reference sequence). CDR3 nucleotide sequence: TGTGCCAGCAGGGAGGTGGGCACAGATACGCAGTATTTT. It codes for CASREVGTDTQYF.